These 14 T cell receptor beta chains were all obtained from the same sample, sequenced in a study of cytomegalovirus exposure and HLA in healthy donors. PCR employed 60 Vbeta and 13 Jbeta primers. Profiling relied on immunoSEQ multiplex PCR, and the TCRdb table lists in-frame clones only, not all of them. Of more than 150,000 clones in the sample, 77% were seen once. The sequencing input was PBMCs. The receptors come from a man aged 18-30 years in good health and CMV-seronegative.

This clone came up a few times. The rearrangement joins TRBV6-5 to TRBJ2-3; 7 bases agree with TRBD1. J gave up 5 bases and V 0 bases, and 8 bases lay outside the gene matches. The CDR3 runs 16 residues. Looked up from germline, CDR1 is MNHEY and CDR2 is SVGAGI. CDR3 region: CASSYSPAGQVDTQYF. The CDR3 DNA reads TGTGCCAGCAGTTACTCGCCAGCCGGACAGGTAGATACGCAGTATTTT.

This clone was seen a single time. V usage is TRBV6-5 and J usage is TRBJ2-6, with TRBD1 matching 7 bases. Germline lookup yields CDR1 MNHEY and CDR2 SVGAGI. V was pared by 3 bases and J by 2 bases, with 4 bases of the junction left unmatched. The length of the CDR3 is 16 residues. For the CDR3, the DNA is TGTGCCAGCAGTTATTTCCAGGGGGCTGGGGCCAACGTCCTGACTTTC. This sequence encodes CASSYFQGAGANVLTF.

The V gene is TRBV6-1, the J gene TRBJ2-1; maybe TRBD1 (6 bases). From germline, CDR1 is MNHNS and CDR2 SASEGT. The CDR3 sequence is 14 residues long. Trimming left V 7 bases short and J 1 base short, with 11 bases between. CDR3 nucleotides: TGTGCCAGCAAACCAGACAGGTCCTACAATGAGCAGTTCTTC. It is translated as CASKPDRSYNEQFF.

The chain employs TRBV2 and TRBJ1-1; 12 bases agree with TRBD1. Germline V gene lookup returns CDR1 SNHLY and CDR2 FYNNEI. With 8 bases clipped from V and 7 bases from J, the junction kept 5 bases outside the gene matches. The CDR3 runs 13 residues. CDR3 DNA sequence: TGTGCCAGCCGGGGGACAGGGGGCAGTGAAGCTTTCTTT. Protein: CASRGTGGSEAFF.

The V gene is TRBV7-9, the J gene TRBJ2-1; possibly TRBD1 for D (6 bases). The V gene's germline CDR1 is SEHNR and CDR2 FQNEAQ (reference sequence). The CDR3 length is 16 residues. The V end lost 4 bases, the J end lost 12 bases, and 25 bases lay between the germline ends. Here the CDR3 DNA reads TGTGCCAGCAGCTCCCAACAGGGTGCGGCTAATACCCGGCAGTTCTTC. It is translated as CASSSQQGAANTRQFF. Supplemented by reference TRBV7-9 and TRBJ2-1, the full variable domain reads DTGVSQNPRHKITKRGQNVTFRCDPISEHNRLYWYRQTLGQGPEFLTYFQNEAQLEKSRLLSDRFSAERPKGSFSTLEIQRTEQGDSAMYLCASSSQQGAANTRQFFGPGTRLTVL.

The DNA of the CDR3 is TGTGCCAGCAGTTACTCGGCAGGGGGAGGAAACACCATATATTTT. Translation: CASSYSAGGGNTIYF. This chain joins TRBV6-5 and TRBJ1-3; 7 bases fit TRBD1. With 0 bases clipped from V and 4 bases from J, the junction kept 3 bases outside the gene matches. The CDR3 contains 15 residues. The germline V gene has CDR1 MNHEY and CDR2 SVGAGI.

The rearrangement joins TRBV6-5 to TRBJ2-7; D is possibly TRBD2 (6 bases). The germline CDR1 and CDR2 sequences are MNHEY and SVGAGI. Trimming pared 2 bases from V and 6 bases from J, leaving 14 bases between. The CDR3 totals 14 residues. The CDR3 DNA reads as TGTGCCAGCAGTTACGTAGGGACTTGGGGCGAGCAGTACTTC. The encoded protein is CASSYVGTWGEQYF.

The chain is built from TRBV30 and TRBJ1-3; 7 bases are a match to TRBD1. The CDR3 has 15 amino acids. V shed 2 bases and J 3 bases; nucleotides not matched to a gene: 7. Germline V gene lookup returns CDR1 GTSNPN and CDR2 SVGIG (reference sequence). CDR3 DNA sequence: TGTGCCTGGAGTATCGGACAGGATTTTGGAAACACCATATATTTT. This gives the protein CAWSIGQDFGNTIYF.

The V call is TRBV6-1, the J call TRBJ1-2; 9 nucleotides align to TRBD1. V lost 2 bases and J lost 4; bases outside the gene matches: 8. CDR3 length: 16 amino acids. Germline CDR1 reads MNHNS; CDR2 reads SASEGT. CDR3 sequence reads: CASSEWVAGQGYGYTF. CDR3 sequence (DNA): TGTGCCAGCAGTGAATGGGTGGCGGGACAGGGCTATGGCTACACCTTC.

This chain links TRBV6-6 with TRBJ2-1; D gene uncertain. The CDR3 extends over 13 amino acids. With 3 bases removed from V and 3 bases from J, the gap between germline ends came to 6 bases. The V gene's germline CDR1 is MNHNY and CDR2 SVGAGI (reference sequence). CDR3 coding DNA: TGTGCCAGCAGTTATGAGCGCTACAATGAGCAGTTCTTC. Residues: CASSYERYNEQFF.

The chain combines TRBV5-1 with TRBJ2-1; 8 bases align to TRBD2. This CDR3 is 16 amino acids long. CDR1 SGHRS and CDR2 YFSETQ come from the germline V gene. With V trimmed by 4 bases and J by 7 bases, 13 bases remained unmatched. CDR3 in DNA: TGCGCCAGCAGCCCCGACCAGGCGGGAGGACCAAATGAGCAGTTCTTC. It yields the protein CASSPDQAGGPNEQFF.

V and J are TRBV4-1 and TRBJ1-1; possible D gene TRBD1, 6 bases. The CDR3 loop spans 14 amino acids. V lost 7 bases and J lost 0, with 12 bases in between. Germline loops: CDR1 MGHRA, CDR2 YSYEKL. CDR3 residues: CASNFAGVNTEAFF. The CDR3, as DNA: TGCGCCAGCAATTTTGCAGGGGTGAACACTGAAGCTTTCTTT.

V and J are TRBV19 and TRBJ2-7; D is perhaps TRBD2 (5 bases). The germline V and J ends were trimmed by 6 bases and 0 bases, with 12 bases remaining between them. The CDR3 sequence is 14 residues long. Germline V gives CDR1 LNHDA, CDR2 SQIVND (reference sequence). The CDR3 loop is CASRLASHSYEQYF. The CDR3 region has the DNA TGTGCCAGTAGGTTGGCTAGCCACTCCTACGAGCAGTACTTC.

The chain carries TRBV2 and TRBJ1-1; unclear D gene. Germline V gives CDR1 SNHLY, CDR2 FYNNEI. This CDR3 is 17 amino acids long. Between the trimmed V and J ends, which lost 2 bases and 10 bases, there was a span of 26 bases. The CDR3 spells CASSEWEVKDRLMGAFF. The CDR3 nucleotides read TGTGCCAGCAGTGAATGGGAGGTAAAAGATAGGCTGATGGGAGCTTTCTTT.